Below, 28 T cell receptor beta chains from the same sample are listed, as sequenced in a study of CD4 T cells in relation to SARS-CoV-2 and coronaviruses. CD4+ T cells from unexposed donors were obtained before the COVID-19 pandemic (2011-2018). The cells were cultured for about ten days before CD4+ T cells were isolated. Method: immunoSEQ multiplex PCR; TCRdb's copy keeps in-frame clones and lacks some. The sample has about 21,000 clones; just over 75% are singletons. Their antigen targets remain unknown. Sequenced: CD4+ T cells from PBMCs, cultured in vitro. The receptors shown here come from a human donor in good health.

The rearrangement uses TRBV2 and TRBJ2-3; D not certain. CDR3 size: 15 residues. Germline V gene lookup returns CDR1 SNHLY and CDR2 FYNNEI. The V gene lost 2 bases and the J gene lost 0 bases, with 9 bases spanning the gap. CDR3 coding DNA: TGTGCCAGCAGTGAATCCTCCACTAGCACAGATACGCAGTATTTT. Protein product: CASSESSTSTDTQYF.

The chain employs TRBV13 and TRBJ1-2; D gene uncertain. The CDR3 covers 17 residues. The germline V and J ends were trimmed by 2 bases and 0 bases, with 16 bases remaining between them. CDR1 is PRHDT and CDR2 is FYEKMQ in the germline V gene (reference sequence). Here the CDR3 reads CASSLIGYSGTNYGYTF. Here the CDR3 DNA reads TGTGCCAGCAGCTTAATAGGGTATTCTGGAACTAACTATGGCTACACCTTC.

The V and J genes are TRBV3-1 (or the pseudogene TRBV3-2) and TRBJ2-7, with 8 bases matching TRBD2. CDR1 is LGHDT, CDR2 YNNKEL, per germline (reference sequence). CDR3 length equals 15 residues. J lost 2 bases, V lost 0 bases, and 3 bases had no gene match. As DNA, the CDR3 is TGTGCCAGCAGCCAAGAGAGACTAGCGACCTACGAGCAGTACTTC. This encodes CASSQERLATYEQYF.

This clone was picked up a small number of times. The genes are TRBV6-6 and TRBJ1-1, with a weak D call TRBD1 (6 bases). The V gene lost 5 bases and the J gene lost 6 bases, with 16 bases spanning the gap. Germline loops: CDR1 MNHNY, CDR2 SVGAGI (reference sequence). CDR3 length equals 14 residues. The CDR3 here is CASSKPGAAPEAFF. DNA for the CDR3: TGTGCCAGCAGTAAACCGGGGGCAGCACCTGAAGCTTTCTTT.

The V call is TRBV5-1, the J call TRBJ1-4; 9 positions match TRBD1. The V segment lost 0 bases and the J segment 6 bases; nucleotides outside the gene matches: 3. CDR1 is SGHRS and CDR2 is YFSETQ in the germline V gene. This CDR3 contains 15 residues. The CDR3 loop reads CASSLGDRVDEKLFF. CDR3 sequence (DNA): TGCGCCAGCAGCTTGGGGGACAGGGTAGATGAAAAACTGTTTTTT.

The chain uses TRBV20-1 and TRBJ2-7; D is uncertain. Trimming shortened V by 5 bases and J by 3 bases, and 8 bases separated the two germline ends. The CDR3 runs 11 residues. Germline lookup yields CDR1 DFQATT and CDR2 SNEGSKA (reference sequence). Here the CDR3 reads CSAGRSYEQYF. The CDR3 nucleotides read TGCAGTGCTGGCAGGAGCTACGAGCAGTACTTC.

The rearrangement links TRBV6-1 to TRBJ2-7; possible D gene TRBD1, 5 bases. Trimming cost V 1 base and J 3 bases, with 10 bases left between them. The CDR3 spans 14 residues. Germline V CDR1 and CDR2: MNHNS, SASEGT. CDR3 DNA sequence: TGTGCCAGCAGTGAAGGCTGGGGCGTCTACGAGCAGTACTTC. This codes for CASSEGWGVYEQYF.

The V call is TRBV5-4, the J call TRBJ2-5; 11 bases map to TRBD2. CDR1 and CDR2 (germline): SGHNT, YYREEE (reference sequence). The V and J ends lost 0 bases and 5 bases, in that order; junction bases with no gene match: 3. This CDR3 spans 15 amino acids. The CDR3 nucleotides read TGTGCCAGCAGCTTGGCGACTAGCGGGATGGAGACCCAGTACTTC. Its translation: CASSLATSGMETQYF.

V and J are TRBV27 and TRBJ2-2; D call uncertain. Germline V lookup: CDR1 MNHEY, CDR2 SMNVEV (reference sequence). Trimming stripped 5 bases from V and 2 bases from J, with 6 bases between. The CDR3 extends over 13 amino acids. CDR3 amino acids: CASSDPNTGELFF. The CDR3 coding sequence is TGTGCCAGCAGTGACCCAAACACCGGGGAGCTGTTTTTT.

The chain uses TRBV24-1 and TRBJ1-2, with D maybe TRBD1 (5 bases). CDR3 length: 14 amino acids. V was cut by 5 bases and J by 4 bases, with 13 bases left in between. Germline values: CDR1 KGHDR, CDR2 SFDVKD. In DNA, the CDR3 is TGTGCCACCAGTGTAGGGGACCGAGCCTATGGCTACACCTTC. This sequence encodes CATSVGDRAYGYTF.

The chain recombines TRBV7-9 with TRBJ2-5, with 11 bases lining up with TRBD2. Trimming cost V 5 bases and J 0 bases; bases outside gene matches: 8. From germline, CDR1 is SEHNR and CDR2 FQNEAQ (reference sequence). The CDR3 is 17 residues long. The CDR3 region is CASSQIGTSGYQETQYF. CDR3 nucleotide sequence: TGTGCCAGCAGCCAAATAGGGACTAGCGGATACCAAGAGACCCAGTACTTC.

This clone was picked up one time. The chain joins TRBV7-3 to TRBJ1-6, with D maybe TRBD1 (5 bases). The CDR3 has 15 amino acids. The germline V gene encodes CDR1 SGHTA and CDR2 FQGTGA. The V end lost 3 bases, the J end lost 8 bases, and 14 bases lay between the germline ends. CDR3 coding DNA: TGTGCCAGCAGCTTGTTGGGGCAGCGGGATTCACCCCTCCACTTT. This gives the protein CASSLLGQRDSPLHF.

The chain recombines TRBV19 with TRBJ1-2; D unclear. V lost 3 bases, J lost 4 bases, and 9 bases lay in between. Per germline, CDR1 LNHDA and CDR2 SQIVND (reference sequence). This CDR3 spans 13 amino acids. The CDR3 DNA reads as TGTGCCAGTAGTATGACCTTCTCCTATGGCTACACCTTC. Translating gives CASSMTFSYGYTF. Variable domain in full (rest from reference TRBV19 and TRBJ1-2): DGGITQSPKYLFRKEGQNVTLSCEQNLNHDAMYWYRQDPGQGLRLIYYSQIVNDFQKGDIAEGYSVSREKKESFPLTVTSAQKNPTAFYLCASSMTFSYGYTFGSGTRLTVV.

V is TRBV28 and J is TRBJ2-1; 9 positions match TRBD2. Germline V gene sequence: CDR1 MDHEN, CDR2 SYDVKM. J was trimmed by 4 bases and V by 7 bases; bases with no gene match: 8. The CDR3 sequence is 15 residues long. CDR3 protein: CASTSGGLAYNEQFF. The CDR3 DNA sequence: TGTGCCAGCACTTCTGGGGGACTAGCTTACAATGAGCAGTTCTTC.

The chain links TRBV24-1 to TRBJ2-1, with 9 bases identical to TRBD1. V dropped 6 bases and J dropped 9; count of bases not matched to a gene: 8. In germline, CDR1 is KGHDR, CDR2 SFDVKD. The CDR3 has 14 amino acids. Written as DNA, the CDR3 is TGTGCCACCAGTATCGGGACAGGGAGTCCTGAGCAGTTCTTC. Translated, it gives CATSIGTGSPEQFF.

V and J are TRBV28 and TRBJ2-7; TRBD2 is a possible D gene (5 bases). Trimming removed 8 bases at V and 2 bases at J, with 19 bases between. The germline gives CDR1 MDHEN, CDR2 SYDVKM. This CDR3 has 15 amino acids. As DNA, the CDR3 is TGTGCCAGCCGAATCGCTCCCGGGAATACCTACGAGCAGTACTTC. Translation gives CASRIAPGNTYEQYF.

This clone was picked up a small number of times. The chain joins TRBV4-2 to TRBJ2-2; D is ambiguous. In germline, CDR1 is LGHNA, CDR2 YNFKEQ. V lost 1 base to trimming and J lost 5 bases, with 8 bases between them. The CDR3 covers 14 residues. The CDR3 nucleotides read TGTGCCAGCAGCCAAGCTACGCTTACCGGGGAGCTGTTTTTT. This sequence encodes CASSQATLTGELFF.

DNA of the CDR3: TGTGCCAGCTCACCGTCGGGGTCGGAAAAACTGTTTTTT. Translation: CASSPSGSEKLFF. The gene calls are TRBV18 and TRBJ1-4; D is unresolved. CDR1 and CDR2 from the germline V gene are KGHSH and LQKENI. V lost 3 bases and J lost 8, with 10 bases in between. This CDR3 is 13 amino acids long.

The count of this clone is one. The chain combines TRBV11-2 with TRBJ2-7, with D hard to call. CDR1 SGHAT and CDR2 FQNNGV come from the germline V gene. The CDR3 loop spans 12 amino acids. V was clipped by 5 bases and J by 4 bases, with 9 bases between them. The CDR3 region has the DNA TGTGCCAGCAGCCTAACCCAGTACGAGCAGTACTTC. Its protein product is CASSLTQYEQYF.

The chain uses TRBV9 and TRBJ1-2; D is undetermined. CDR1 is SGDLS, CDR2 YYNGEE, per germline. V lost 0 bases and J 4 bases, leaving 16 bases between the germline ends. This CDR3 has 16 residues. The CDR3 sequence is CASSVVGQSPFYGYTF. CDR3 bases: TGTGCCAGCAGCGTAGTAGGTCAGTCACCCTTCTATGGCTACACCTTC. The whole variable domain, remainder taken from reference TRBV9 and TRBJ1-2, is DSGVTQTPKHLITATGQRVTLRCSPRSGDLSVYWYQQSLDQGLQFLIQYYNGEERAKGNILERFSAQQFPDLHSELNLSSLELGDSALYFCASSVVGQSPFYGYTFGSGTRLTVV.

This rearrangement joins TRBV7-8 to TRBJ2-1; D might be TRBD2 (6 bases). V lost 5 bases and J 0 bases, leaving 26 bases between the germline ends. This CDR3 comprises 20 residues. CDR1 is SGHVS, CDR2 FQNEAQ, per germline. The CDR3 coding sequence is TGTGCCAGCAGCCTGGTTGCCATACCCAGCGGGTATAGCTCCTACAATGAGCAGTTCTTC. Translation: CASSLVAIPSGYSSYNEQFF.

The sample holds one count of this clone. The chain is built from TRBV10-2 and TRBJ1-6, with D perhaps TRBD1 (5 bases). The ends were cut back, 2 bases at V and 10 bases at J, with 9 bases in the middle. CDR3 length: 13 residues. Germline CDR1 and CDR2: WSHSY and SAAADI. In DNA, the CDR3 is TGCGCCAGCAGTGAGCCTCGGGGGTCACCCCTCCACTTT. This gives the protein CASSEPRGSPLHF.

This clone was counted between two and nine times. The genes are TRBV3-1 (or the pseudogene TRBV3-2) and TRBJ2-1; no clear D. This CDR3 spans 13 amino acids. Germline V gene data show CDR1 as LGHDT and CDR2 as YNNKEL (reference sequence). V was pared by 4 bases and J by 3 bases, with 7 bases between. The CDR3 DNA sequence: TGTGCCAGCAGCCCCGGGCACTACAATGAGCAGTTCTTC. Translating it yields CASSPGHYNEQFF.

This clone was seen a few times. The chain is built from TRBV6-1 and TRBJ2-7; possibly TRBD2 for D (5 bases). There are 15 residues in the CDR3. Trimming removed 0 bases from V and 6 bases from J, with 15 bases in between. Germline loops: CDR1 MNHNS, CDR2 SASEGT. The CDR3 DNA follows: TGTGCCAGCAGTGAAGCGTCCGTTCGCCGGGGCGAGCAGTACTTC. This gives the protein CASSEASVRRGEQYF.

V gene TRBV24-1 combines with J gene TRBJ2-1; 12 nucleotides align to TRBD2. Germline CDR1 reads KGHDR; CDR2 reads SFDVKD. Trimming removed 4 bases from V and 4 bases from J; junction bases left unmatched: 4. CDR3 size: 16 residues. The CDR3 loop reads CATSETSGSPYNEQFF. In DNA form, the CDR3 reads TGTGCCACCAGTGAGACTAGCGGGAGCCCGTACAATGAGCAGTTCTTC.

This clone was seen just once. This rearrangement joins TRBV2 to TRBJ2-7; 8 bases agree with TRBD2. V was clipped by 7 bases and J by 2 bases; unmatched bases: 7. Looked up from germline, CDR1 is SNHLY and CDR2 is FYNNEI. The length of the CDR3 is 14 residues. The CDR3 is CASTPRRGAYEQYF. CDR3 DNA: TGTGCCAGCACTCCTAGGCGGGGGGCCTACGAGCAGTACTTC.

In this sample, this clone turned up once. V is TRBV7-9 and J is TRBJ2-1; TRBD1 matches at 7 bases. V lost 5 bases and J lost 0; bases outside the gene matches: 4. The CDR3 is 15 residues long. Germline V gene sequence: CDR1 SEHNR, CDR2 FQNEAQ (reference sequence). Written as DNA, the CDR3 is TGTGCCAGCAGCCCGGACAGGAGCTCCTACAATGAGCAGTTCTTC. It translates to CASSPDRSSYNEQFF.

The chain couples TRBV5-5 to TRBJ2-3; D perhaps matches TRBD1 (5 bases). V dropped 0 bases and J dropped 2 bases, with 7 bases sitting between them. The V gene's germline CDR1 is SGHKS and CDR2 YYEKEE (reference sequence). The CDR3 covers 14 residues. The DNA for the CDR3 is TGTGCCAGCAGCTTGGACAGGAACACAGATACGCAGTATTTT. Protein: CASSLDRNTDTQYF.